This TCR beta chain was recorded in a study of blood T cell repertoires in COVID-19. Authors' data handling: Amplification from reference gene primers served as the basis for estimated nucleated cell counts. Assay: immunoSEQ multiplex PCR; the TCRdb copy retains only in-frame clones and omits some. V and J calls and clone size come straight from that table; D and trimming were deduced from the DNA. The sample lists 200,000 to 250,000 clones; 90% were seen once. Germline assignment: CDR1 PRHDT and CDR2 FYEKMQ (reference sequence). The CDR3 is made up of 16 amino acids. Trimming shortened V by 0 bases and J by 7 bases, and 16 bases separated the two germline ends. Enrolled through a virtual design, the participants were between about 18 and 100 years of age and came from some 26 US areas. In assigning cohorts, the study relied on participant-reported clinical history.

What was sequenced was PBMCs or T cells enriched from blood (not recorded which). The V gene is TRBV13, the J gene TRBJ2-1; tentative D call: TRBD1 (5 bases). This receptor was obtained from a young man who had been exposed to COVID-19. The CDR3: CASSLGGVRVNNEQFF. The CDR3 DNA reads as TGTGCCAGCAGCTTAGGGGGTGTCAGGGTAAATAATGAGCAGTTCTTC.